The 18 T cell receptor beta chains presented below share a single source sample, sequenced in a study of T cell repertoires in cytomegalovirus infection. TCRdb called the reads again in MiXCR, with one record for every CDR3 protein. The data show 350,000 to 550,000 distinct CDR3 sequences, roughly a third seen once. Specimen: PBMCs. The receptors derive from a human donor in good health (CMV status not recorded). Some clones in this sample may be carry-over from other donors' samples.

V and J are TRBV20-1 and TRBJ2-1; TRBD1 aligns across 8 bases. The germline gives CDR1 DFQATT, CDR2 SNEGSKA (reference sequence). This CDR3 comprises 16 residues. With V trimmed by 0 bases and J by 5 bases, 9 bases remained unmatched. The CDR3, as DNA: TGCAGTGCTAGAGAGTGGGGGACAGGAAGGGACAATGAGCAGTTCTTC. Protein sequence: CSAREWGTGRDNEQFF.

This clonotype appeared a few times. This sequence joins TRBV7-9 and TRBJ2-7; D uncertain. The CDR3 has 13 residues. Trimming pared 1 base from V and 2 bases from J, leaving 6 bases between. Germline V gene lookup returns CDR1 SEHNR and CDR2 FQNEAQ (reference sequence). CDR3 in DNA: TGTGCCAGCAGCTTAGACAAACCCTACGAGCAGTACTTC. Translation gives CASSLDKPYEQYF.

This clonotype was seen only a few times. The chain uses TRBV7-2 and TRBJ1-3; a weak D match, TRBD1 (5 bases). The CDR3 spans 15 residues. Germline CDR1 reads SGHTA; CDR2 reads FQGNSA. V was cut by 5 bases and J by 1 base, with 12 bases left in between. CDR3 sequence (DNA): TGTGCCAGCAGCCCGGGCCCAGGGTCTGGAAACACCATATATTTT. Its protein is CASSPGPGSGNTIYF.

CDR3 coding DNA: TGTGCCAGCAGTTTCTTTAGAAGGGGCGGAGTTCTCGACGAGCAGTACTTC. Translated: CASSFFRRGGVLDEQYF. The rearrangement joins TRBV28 to TRBJ2-7; maybe TRBD1 (5 bases). The CDR3 runs 17 residues. Germline V gives CDR1 MDHEN, CDR2 SYDVKM. V was clipped by 3 bases and J by 5 bases, with 23 bases between them.

In its sample, this clonotype was seen a few times. The chain recombines TRBV20-1 with TRBJ1-3, with D possibly matching TRBD1 (5 bases). This CDR3 has 16 residues. V lost 0 bases to trimming and J lost 0 bases, with 12 bases between them. Per the germline V gene, CDR1 is DFQATT and CDR2 is SNEGSKA (reference sequence). CDR3 sequence: CSARDWGRGSGNTIYF. CDR3 sequence (DNA): TGCAGTGCTAGAGATTGGGGTAGGGGCTCTGGAAACACCATATATTTT.

At least ten counts were recorded for this clonotype. The chain links TRBV7-9 to TRBJ2-3; 12 bases align to TRBD1. Germline V gives CDR1 SEHNR, CDR2 FQNEAQ (reference sequence). V trimming: 4 bases; J trimming: 4 bases; junction bases outside the gene matches: 6. This CDR3 has 16 residues. Here the CDR3 reads CASSSPGQGAADTQYF. In DNA, the CDR3 is TGTGCCAGCAGCTCGCCGGGACAGGGGGCGGCAGATACGCAGTATTTT.

This clonotype was observed at least ten times. The chain is built from TRBV11-2 and TRBJ2-7; no definite D call. The CDR3 sequence is 11 residues long. V shed 6 bases and J shed 7 bases, with 10 bases lying between them. Germline assignment: CDR1 SGHAT and CDR2 FQNNGV. CDR3 amino acids: CASSRAWEQYF. The CDR3 DNA follows: TGTGCCAGCAGTCGGGCATGGGAGCAGTACTTC. The full variable domain, in which reference TRBV11-2 and TRBJ2-7 provide the parts outside the CDR3, is EAGVAQSPRYKIIEKRQSVAFWCNPISGHATLYWYQQILGQGPKLLIQFQNNGVVDDSQLPKDRFSAERLKGVDSTLKIQPAKLEDSAVYLCASSRAWEQYFGPGTRLTVT.

The chain has TRBV19 and TRBJ1-1; no reliable D call. The length of the CDR3 is 15 residues. From germline, CDR1 is LNHDA and CDR2 SQIVND (reference sequence). V lost 8 bases, J lost 1 base, and 17 bases lay in between. CDR3 sequence reads: CASAGVSPRNTEAFF. CDR3 coding DNA: TGTGCCAGTGCGGGAGTCAGTCCGAGGAACACTGAAGCTTTCTTT.

There are a few counts of this clonotype. The rearrangement uses TRBV12-3 or TRBV12-4 and TRBJ2-5; D is ambiguous. The CDR3 runs to 11 residues. Trimming removed 6 bases at V and 4 bases at J, with 6 bases between. The CDR3 sequence: CASRGPETQYF. CDR3 in DNA: TGTGCCAGCAGGGGTCCAGAGACCCAGTACTTC.

The gene calls are TRBV6-5 and TRBJ2-6; 11 bases are a match to TRBD2. CDR3 length: 18 amino acids. V was pared by 4 bases and J by 2 bases, with 7 bases of the junction left unmatched. The germline V gene encodes CDR1 MNHEY and CDR2 SVGAGI. For the CDR3, the DNA is TGTGCCAGCAGTTTCTACACGGGACTAGCGGCTGGGGCCAACGTCCTGACTTTC. It is translated as CASSFYTGLAAGANVLTF.

This clonotype came up a few times. The J gene is TRBJ2-5, the V gene TRBV7-6; the match to TRBD2 covers 10 bases. The trim removed 2 bases at V and 3 bases at J, leaving 12 bases unmatched. Germline CDR1 and CDR2: SGHVS and FNYEAQ. This CDR3 comprises 18 residues. CDR3 in DNA: TGTGCCAGCAGCTTACTGTCTAGCGGGGGAGATTTAAAAGAGACCCAGTACTTC. Translated, it gives CASSLLSSGGDLKETQYF.

This clonotype was counted once. The rearrangement links TRBV29-1 to TRBJ2-2; no definite D call. Germline values: CDR1 SQVTM, CDR2 ANQGSEA. V lost 7 bases and J 3 bases, leaving 6 bases between the germline ends. This CDR3 region has 11 residues. The CDR3 spells CSGADTGELFF. For the CDR3, the DNA is TGCAGCGGGGCAGACACCGGGGAGCTGTTTTTT.

V gene TRBV20-1 combines with J gene TRBJ1-1; the D is unclear. Germline values: CDR1 DFQATT, CDR2 SNEGSKA (reference sequence). Trimming took off 3 bases at V and 3 bases at J, with 14 bases between the two ends. The CDR3 is 14 residues long. As DNA, the CDR3 is TGCAGTGCTAGTCGCCCCGCACCGGACACTGAAGCTTTCTTT. Protein product: CSASRPAPDTEAFF.

This clonotype has at least ten counts. The rearrangement joins TRBV12-3 or TRBV12-4 to TRBJ1-1; D is uncertain. With 2 bases removed from V and 4 bases from J, the gap between germline ends came to 14 bases. The CDR3 extends over 15 amino acids. CDR3 region: CASSLWAGRGTEAFF. In DNA form, the CDR3 reads TGTGCCAGCAGTTTATGGGCAGGTAGAGGCACTGAAGCTTTCTTT.

In this sample, this clonotype turned up a few times. This chain connects TRBV19 to TRBJ1-1; D is possibly TRBD1 (5 bases). The CDR3 extends over 14 amino acids. Trimming pared 6 bases from V and 0 bases from J, leaving 11 bases between. The V gene's germline CDR1 is LNHDA and CDR2 SQIVND (reference sequence). The CDR3 loop is CASSGDPMNTEAFF. The CDR3 nucleotides are TGTGCCAGTAGCGGGGACCCGATGAACACTGAAGCTTTCTTT.

CDR3 region: CASSPVGPNQPQHF. Here the CDR3 DNA reads TGTGCCAGCAGCCCAGTGGGCCCCAATCAGCCCCAGCATTTT. The gene calls are TRBV28 and TRBJ1-5, with D unresolved. Germline V CDR1 and CDR2: MDHEN, SYDVKM. With 6 bases removed from V and 3 bases from J, the gap between germline ends came to 12 bases. This CDR3 is built from 14 residues.

The chain carries TRBV7-6 and TRBJ2-1, with 10 bases fitting TRBD2. Germline V gene sequence: CDR1 SGHVS, CDR2 FNYEAQ. With 5 bases clipped from V and 7 bases from J, the junction kept 8 bases outside the gene matches. The CDR3 is 15 amino acids. The CDR3 sequence: CASSPGAGGLNEQFF. CDR3 DNA: TGTGCCAGCAGCCCCGGAGCGGGGGGGCTGAATGAGCAGTTCTTC.

V and J are TRBV4-1 and TRBJ2-7; no definite D call. CDR3 length equals 15 residues. The V end lost 0 bases, the J end lost 3 bases, and 12 bases lay between the germline ends. Germline CDR1 and CDR2: MGHRA and YSYEKL. CDR3 coding DNA: TGCGCCAGCAGCCAAGATCCGGGCCCCGACTACGAGCAGTACTTC. Protein: CASSQDPGPDYEQYF.